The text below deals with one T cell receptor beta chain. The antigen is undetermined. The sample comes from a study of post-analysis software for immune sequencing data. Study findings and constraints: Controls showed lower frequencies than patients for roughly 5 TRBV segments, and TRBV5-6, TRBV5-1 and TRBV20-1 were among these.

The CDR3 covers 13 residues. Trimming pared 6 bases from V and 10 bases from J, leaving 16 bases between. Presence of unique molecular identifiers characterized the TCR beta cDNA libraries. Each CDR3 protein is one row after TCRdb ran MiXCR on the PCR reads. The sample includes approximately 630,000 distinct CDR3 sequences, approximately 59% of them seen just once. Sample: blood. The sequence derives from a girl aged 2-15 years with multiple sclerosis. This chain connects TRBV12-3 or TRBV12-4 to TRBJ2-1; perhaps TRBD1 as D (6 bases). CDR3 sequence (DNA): TGTGCCAGCAGAGAGGGGACACAAGGAGAGCAGTTCTTC. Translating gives CASREGTQGEQFF.